This T cell receptor beta chain was obtained from a study of shared T cell receptors in the human thymus. TCRdb's table, derived via immunoSEQ multiplex PCR, lists solely in-frame clones and lacks some. This sample yields 450,000 to 650,000 clones, of which around three quarters are seen a single time; approximately 0.013% belongs to the top ten. Trimming removed 4 bases from V and 4 bases from J, with 19 bases in between. The CDR3 has 16 residues. Per germline, CDR1 SEHNR and CDR2 FQNEAQ (reference sequence). The same specimen was also included in a second study, on human thymus T cells. That study reports: Thymic and blood repertoires showed apparently biased V and J gene usage.

Material for sequencing was thymocytes. The chain carries TRBV7-9 and TRBJ1-2, with D tentatively TRBD1 (5 bases). This clonotype was obtained from a boy under three years old with a congenital heart defect. DNA for the CDR3: TGTGCCAGCAGCTCGATTCAGGGTGGCCGTGGCTATGGCTACACCTTC. Its translation: CASSSIQGGRGYGYTF.